These T cell receptor beta chains were read from a single sample in a study of shared clonotypes between healthy human individuals. The data were produced by immunoSEQ multiplex PCR, yet TCRdb's version contains in-frame clones alone and is incomplete. The data contain more than 2 million clones, roughly 95% of them seen just once; the ten biggest clones take up about 0.13%. The specimen sequenced was naive CD4+ T cells sorted from blood. Source of these receptors: a young man in good health. The CDR3 runs from the conserved cysteine through the conserved F or W. The D gene is left open where the match is weak. Only part of the rows carry a size: once, few, many, or a class if the clone is expanded.

size,J,D,V,CDR3,DNA
once,TRBJ2-7,NA,TRBV7-6,CASSAIQSTEQYF,TGTGCCAGCAGCGCAATACAGAGTACGGAGCAGTACTTC
NA,TRBJ2-3,TRBD1,TRBV10-3,CAISAQGAPDTQYF,TGTGCCATCAGTGCCCAGGGGGCCCCAGATACGCAGTATTTT
NA,TRBJ1-1,TRBD1,TRBV6-5,CASSYSTSGQGSFF,TGTGCCAGCAGTTACTCGACCTCCGGACAGGGGTCTTTCTTT
once,TRBJ1-5,TRBD1,TRBV27,CASSSYPKRGQGVHQPQHF,TGTGCCAGCAGTTCCTACCCAAAGCGGGGACAGGGGGTCCATCAGCCCCAGCATTTT
once,TRBJ2-5,NA,TRBV27,CASPTGRTETQYF,TGTGCCAGCCCAACAGGGAGGACGGAGACCCAGTACTTC
NA,TRBJ2-1,NA,TRBV10-3,CAISESNAREQFF,TGTGCCATCAGTGAGTCAAACGCGAGGGAGCAGTTCTTC
NA,TRBJ2-5,NA,TRBV7-8,CASSPRGGVWTQYF,TGTGCCAGCAGCCCGAGAGGCGGCGTGTGGACCCAGTACTTC
few,TRBJ2-3,NA,TRBV5-6,CASSLSTDTQYF,TGTGCCAGCAGCCTTAGCACAGATACGCAGTATTTT
NA,TRBJ1-2,NA,TRBV5-1,CASSATVGYGYTF,TGCGCCAGCAGCGCGACAGTAGGCTATGGCTACACCTTC
NA,TRBJ2-7,NA,TRBV2,CASSGDYEQYF,TGTGCCAGCAGTGGAGACTACGAGCAGTACTTC
NA,TRBJ2-7,NA,TRBV28,CASSFIKRSYEQYF,TGTGCCAGCAGTTTTATTAAACGATCCTACGAGCAGTACTTC
NA,TRBJ2-1,NA,TRBV7-2,CASSSTTFYLNPLNEQFF,TGTGCCAGCAGCTCGACTACTTTCTACCTCAACCCCCTCAATGAGCAGTTCTTC
many,TRBJ2-4,TRBD1,TRBV7-8,CASSQQGAKNIQYF,TGTGCCAGCAGCCAACAGGGGGCCAAAAACATTCAGTACTTC
once,TRBJ2-1,NA,TRBV5-4,CASSKSGQSSYNEQFF,TGTGCCAGCAGTAAGAGCGGGCAAAGCTCCTACAATGAGCAGTTCTTC
NA,TRBJ1-6,NA,TRBV7-2,CASSFGIARTDSPLHF,TGTGCCAGCAGCTTTGGTATTGCACGGACGGATTCACCCCTCCACTTT
NA,TRBJ2-3,NA,TRBV5-1,CASSLEGKFTDTQYF,TGCGCCAGCAGCTTGGAGGGAAAGTTCACAGATACGCAGTATTTT
NA,TRBJ1-5,NA,TRBV28,CASTEGQQPQHF,TGTGCCAGCACGGAGGGACAACAGCCCCAGCATTTT
NA,TRBJ1-1,NA,TRBV7-6,CASSLSGGNTEAFF,TGTGCCAGCAGCTTATCCGGGGGTAACACTGAAGCTTTCTTT
many,TRBJ2-5,NA,TRBV7-7,CASSPLSGQRGETQYF,TGTGCTAGCAGCCCCCTCTCGGGTCAACGAGGGGAGACCCAGTACTTC
NA,TRBJ2-3,TRBD2,TRBV7-2,CASSLEAGTSVLYF,TGTGCCAGCAGCTTAGAGGCCGGGACTAGCGTGCTGTATTTT
NA,TRBJ2-7,NA,TRBV4-2,CASSPTRDGPYEQYF,TGTGCCAGCAGCCCCACTCGGGATGGGCCCTACGAGCAGTACTTC
NA,TRBJ1-6,TRBD1,TRBV19,CASSTRMGQGDSPLHF,TGTGCCAGTAGTACCCGAATGGGACAGGGAGATTCACCCCTCCACTTT
NA,TRBJ1-4,NA,TRBV10-3,CAISVGDKEKLFF,TGTGCCATCAGTGTTGGGGACAAAGAAAAACTGTTTTTT
NA,TRBJ1-4,NA,TRBV10-3,CAISDKVQGKLFF,TGTGCCATCAGTGATAAGGTCCAGGGAAAACTGTTTTTT
NA,TRBJ1-5,NA,TRBV28,CASSLLPLGGGNQPQHF,TGTGCCAGCAGTTTATTACCCCTCGGGGGGGGCAATCAGCCCCAGCATTTT
NA,TRBJ2-2,TRBD2,TRBV9,CASNRLAENTGELFF,TGTGCCAGCAACCGACTAGCGGAGAACACCGGGGAGCTGTTTTTT
NA,TRBJ2-2,NA,TRBV6-6,CASISFQNTGELFF,TGTGCCAGCATAAGCTTTCAGAACACCGGGGAGCTGTTTTTT
NA,TRBJ2-2,NA,TRBV4-3,CASSPGPGTDNTGELFF,TGCGCCAGCAGCCCAGGGCCCGGGACGGATAACACCGGGGAGCTGTTTTTT
NA,TRBJ2-2,NA,TRBV27,CASSPQFRPALNTGELFF,TGTGCCAGCAGTCCCCAATTCCGGCCCGCTCTGAACACCGGGGAGCTGTTTTTT
once,TRBJ1-2,NA,TRBV30,CAWSGLSLGVGRPNYGYTF,TGTGCCTGGAGCGGCCTGTCCCTCGGGGTCGGAAGGCCTAACTATGGCTACACCTTC
NA,TRBJ2-3,NA,TRBV28,CASSLPLRPESTDTQYF,TGTGCCAGCAGTCTGCCGCTTAGACCTGAAAGCACAGATACGCAGTATTTT
few,TRBJ2-5,NA,TRBV20-1,CSAKQETQYF,TGCAGTGCTAAACAAGAGACCCAGTACTTC
NA,TRBJ2-4,NA,TRBV2,CASKGGALAKNIQYF,TGTGCCAGCAAAGGAGGGGCTCTAGCCAAAAACATTCAGTACTTC